This TCR beta chain was profiled in a study of metastatic and nonmetastatic thyroid tumors. The length of the CDR3 is 15 residues. Deletions cut 3 bases from V and 3 bases from J, with 15 bases between. Per germline, CDR1 MDHEN and CDR2 SYDVKM. Nobody among the patients had been given any treatment before thyroid surgery. TCRdb re-processed the PCR reads through MiXCR. The sample holds 25,000 to 30,000 clones, under 15% seen once. In its sample, this clone was seen many times. This rearrangement joins TRBV28 to TRBJ2-7, with D possibly being TRBD2 (6 bases). This TCR came from a female donor with papillary thyroid cancer or a benign thyroid nodule (not recorded which). Some clones in this sample may be carry-over from other donors' samples. The sequenced sample consisted of blood. CDR3 coding DNA: TGTGCCAGCAGTTTGAGTAGCGGAATTCTCTACGAGCAGTACTTC. Amino acids: CASSLSSGILYEQYF.